The 6 T cell receptor beta chains below come from one sample, sequenced in a study of T cells in Graves' hyperthyroidism and ophthalmopathy. The TCR beta CDR3 regions underwent amplification using RNA transcripts as the source. A set of HTBI primers served as the primers for a first-round RT-PCR of the TCR CDR3. From the multiplex PCR reads, TCRdb called clonotypes with MiXCR, one entry per CDR3 protein. This sample has 300,000 to 450,000 distinct CDR3 sequences, with approximately 14% found just once. The sequencing input was blood. The receptors were gathered from a woman aged 55-70 years with Graves' hyperthyroidism.

This clonotype was seen many times. The J gene is TRBJ2-3, the V gene TRBV28, with 9 bases matching TRBD1. Germline values: CDR1 MDHEN, CDR2 SYDVKM. This CDR3 comprises 15 residues. Germline trimming cut 7 bases from V and 4 bases from J; bases unmatched to any gene: 9. This CDR3 is CASNPTGGPADTQYF. The CDR3 DNA reads TGTGCCAGCAATCCTACAGGGGGCCCCGCAGATACGCAGTATTTT.

In this sample, this clonotype turned up many times. The chain recombines TRBV6-1 with TRBJ1-1; TRBD1 might be the D (5 bases). The CDR3 totals 13 residues. Per the germline V gene, CDR1 is MNHNS and CDR2 is SASEGT. Trimming took off 9 bases at V and 4 bases at J, with 15 bases between the two ends. This CDR3 reads CASCRTGGTEAFF. Written as DNA, the CDR3 is TGTGCCAGTTGCCGAACCGGGGGCACTGAAGCTTTCTTT.

This clonotype was picked up a small number of times. The J gene is TRBJ2-2, the V gene TRBV7-3, with 9 bases identical to TRBD1. V shed 1 base, J shed 6 bases, and the junction held 12 bases outside the gene matches. This CDR3 comprises 18 residues. Germline CDR1 reads SGHTA; CDR2 reads FQGTGA. CDR3 bases: TGTGCCAGCAGCTTAAACGGTGGGGACAGGGTAATCGCCGGGGAGCTGTTTTTT. Translated: CASSLNGGDRVIAGELFF.

This clonotype was counted many times. This chain uses TRBV12-3 or TRBV12-4 with TRBJ2-2; possible D gene TRBD2, 5 bases. The V and J ends lost 6 bases and 0 bases respectively, with 8 bases between them. The CDR3 covers 14 residues. CDR3 amino acids: CASRADSNTGELFF. CDR3 DNA: TGTGCCAGCAGGGCGGACTCGAACACCGGGGAGCTGTTTTTT.

This chain uses TRBV3-1 with TRBJ2-1, with 11 positions matching TRBD2. This CDR3 spans 17 amino acids. Germline CDR1 LGHDT, CDR2 YNNKEL (reference sequence). The V segment lost 3 bases and the J segment 7 bases; nucleotides outside the gene matches: 11. The CDR3 here is CASSHLTSGIRGNEQFF. CDR3 DNA sequence: TGTGCCAGCAGCCACCTGACTAGCGGGATCCGGGGGAATGAGCAGTTCTTC.

This clonotype was counted many times. In DNA, the CDR3 is TGTGCCAGCAGCATAAGAGGAAATACTGAAGCTTTCTTT. Its protein is CASSIRGNTEAFF. The chain combines TRBV2 with TRBJ1-1; D not certain. With 6 bases removed from V and 5 bases from J, the gap between germline ends came to 13 bases. Per the germline V gene, CDR1 is SNHLY and CDR2 is FYNNEI. This CDR3 is 13 amino acids long. Full variable domain (rest looked up from reference TRBV2 and TRBJ1-1): EPEVTQTPSHQVTQMGQEVILRCVPISNHLYFYWYRQILGQKVEFLVSFYNNEISEKSEIFDDQFSVERPDGSNFTLKIRSTKLEDSAMYFCASSIRGNTEAFFGQGTRLTVV.